These 21 T cell receptor beta chains were all obtained from the same sample, sequenced in a study of T cell repertoires in cytomegalovirus infection. MiXCR was run by TCRdb on the reads, yielding one entry per CDR3 protein. The table lists some 700,000 distinct CDR3 sequences, less than 40% of them singletons. Input material: PBMCs. These TCRs come from a human donor in good health (CMV status not recorded). Some clones in this sample may be carry-over from other donors' samples.

This chain joins TRBV27 and TRBJ2-1; 9 nucleotides line up with TRBD2. V dropped 4 bases and J dropped 7; count of bases not matched to a gene: 8. The CDR3 length is 15 residues. Looked up from germline, CDR1 is MNHEY and CDR2 is SMNVEV (reference sequence). In DNA, the CDR3 is TGTGCCAGCAGTTCCCCGATAGCGGGAGTGAATGAGCAGTTCTTC. It is translated as CASSSPIAGVNEQFF.

The table lists this clonotype with many counts. This rearrangement joins TRBV7-8 to TRBJ1-5; 7 bases are shared with TRBD1. This CDR3 spans 16 amino acids. Looked up from germline, CDR1 is SGHVS and CDR2 is FQNEAQ. Trimming cost V 0 bases and J 2 bases; bases outside gene matches: 4. DNA for the CDR3: TGTGCCAGCAGCTTAGCGAAACAGGGGCGCAATCAGCCCCAGCATTTT. It specifies CASSLAKQGRNQPQHF.

This clonotype turned up a few times. The chain combines TRBV6-2 or TRBV6-3 with TRBJ2-7; tentatively, D is TRBD1 (6 bases). V gave up 6 bases and J gave up 2 bases, with 11 bases separating them. Germline CDR1 is MNHEY and CDR2 is SVGEGT. The length of the CDR3 is 13 residues. This chain's CDR3 is CASRFGQTYEQYF. The CDR3 DNA is TGTGCCAGCAGATTCGGACAGACCTACGAGCAGTACTTC.

This clonotype appeared once. The CDR3 DNA is TGTGCCACCCAGGGCCGAGAGACCCAGTACTTC. Translating it yields CATQGRETQYF. J is TRBJ2-5 and V is TRBV15; D may be TRBD1 (5 bases). Germline V gene lookup returns CDR1 LNHNV and CDR2 YYDKDF (reference sequence). The CDR3 consists of 11 residues. The V gene lost 8 bases and the J gene lost 4 bases, with 8 bases spanning the gap.

This clonotype was detected a few times. The genes are TRBV5-5 and TRBJ1-1, with D perhaps matching TRBD1 (6 bases). V was trimmed by 4 bases and J by 8 bases, leaving 15 bases between them. The germline CDR1 and CDR2 sequences are SGHKS and YYEKEE (reference sequence). The CDR3 length is 13 residues. CDR3 in amino acids: CASSPTGGPEAFF. In nucleotides, the CDR3 is TGTGCCAGCAGCCCGACCGGGGGGCCCGAAGCTTTCTTT.

This clonotype appeared many times. The CDR3 nucleotides read TGCAGTGCTAGAGACCCGCTAGCGGGCGGCGATGTTGATACGCAGTATTTT. The encoded protein is CSARDPLAGGDVDTQYF. The J gene is TRBJ2-3, the V gene TRBV20-1; 8 bases are a match to TRBD2. V trimming: 0 bases; J trimming: 6 bases; junction bases outside the gene matches: 14. Germline V CDR1 and CDR2: DFQATT, SNEGSKA (reference sequence). The CDR3 contains 17 residues.

The chain couples TRBV7-4 to TRBJ2-1, with D possibly being TRBD2 (6 bases). Per germline, CDR1 SGHVT and CDR2 SQSDAQ. V shed 1 base and J shed 2 bases, with 9 bases lying between them. CDR3 size: 15 residues. The CDR3 sequence: CASSLGDFTYNEQFF. CDR3 DNA: TGTGCCAGCAGCTTAGGGGACTTCACCTACAATGAGCAGTTCTTC.

This clonotype was seen only a few times. The J gene is TRBJ1-5, the V gene TRBV20-1; D not resolved. CDR1 is DFQATT and CDR2 is SNEGSKA in the germline V gene (reference sequence). Trimming left V 4 bases short and J 3 bases short, with 7 bases between. The CDR3 length is 12 residues. CDR3 bases: TGCAGTGCTAAACGGTCCAATCAGCCCCAGCATTTT. Protein: CSAKRSNQPQHF.

Concerning this clonotype: One base away lies a much larger clone, so this may be a sequencing read error. The chain recombines TRBV7-2 with TRBJ2-1; D is undetermined. The CDR3 sequence is 16 residues long. V gave up 2 bases and J gave up 0 bases, with 11 bases separating them. CDR1 is SGHTA and CDR2 is FQGNSA in the germline V gene. CDR3 sequence (DNA): TGTGCCAGCAGCTTAAATGGGCCGAGCTCCTACAATGAGCAGTTCTTC. The encoded protein is CASSLNGPSSYNEQFF.

The chain recombines TRBV12-3 or TRBV12-4 with TRBJ2-3, with TRBD1 matching 10 bases. V gave up 1 base and J gave up 1 base; unmatched junction bases: 2. The CDR3 consists of 16 residues. The CDR3 DNA reads as TGTGCCAGCAGTTTAGGACAGGGGGCTGGCACAGATACGCAGTATTTT. This encodes CASSLGQGAGTDTQYF.

In its sample, this clonotype was seen many times. The chain is built from TRBV7-8 and TRBJ2-4; the D gene is possibly TRBD2 (5 bases). Deletions cut 5 bases from V and 0 bases from J, with 11 bases between. The CDR3 runs 15 residues. The germline gives CDR1 SGHVS, CDR2 FQNEAQ. Here the CDR3 DNA reads TGTGCCAGCAGCCCCGGGATCCTAGCCAAAAACATTCAGTACTTC. This sequence encodes CASSPGILAKNIQYF.

Regarding this clonotype: Possible read error: a much larger clone is one base away. The chain recombines TRBV7-2 with TRBJ2-4; the D is unclear. The germline CDR1 and CDR2 sequences are SGHTA and FQGNSA. The CDR3 length is 14 residues. The CDR3 DNA reads as TGTGCCAGCAGCCGCGCTGGCGCCAAAAACATTAAGTACTTC. It specifies CASSRAGAKNIKYF.

The rearrangement uses TRBV10-1 and TRBJ2-2, with TRBD1 as a possible D gene (6 bases). V lost 0 bases to trimming and J lost 4 bases, with 15 bases between them. This CDR3 is built from 17 residues. The V gene's germline CDR1 is WNHNN and CDR2 SYGVQD (reference sequence). The CDR3 DNA reads TGCGCCAGCAGTGAGTCCAGAGGGCAGGGGAGCACCGGGGAGCTGTTTTTT. Translation: CASSESRGQGSTGELFF.

The chain recombines TRBV12-5 with TRBJ2-1; D may be TRBD2 (6 bases). The CDR3 sequence is 14 residues long. Germline assignment: CDR1 LGHNT and CDR2 FRNRAP. V was pared by 4 bases and J by 6 bases, with 13 bases between. CDR3: CASGSGTLGNEQFF. CDR3 nucleotide sequence: TGTGCTAGTGGTTCAGGGACTTTGGGCAATGAGCAGTTCTTC.

This clonotype was seen a few times. The chain combines TRBV29-1 with TRBJ2-7; TRBD1 matches 7 bases. Trimming cost V 5 bases and J 0 bases; bases outside gene matches: 7. The length of the CDR3 is 14 residues. Germline V gene lookup returns CDR1 SQVTM and CDR2 ANQGSEA. In nucleotides, the CDR3 is TGCAGCGTTTCAGGACAGGTGGACTCCTACGAGCAGTACTTC. Protein product: CSVSGQVDSYEQYF.

The rearrangement uses TRBV5-1 and TRBJ1-2, with 8 nucleotides matching TRBD1. CDR1 SGHRS and CDR2 YFSETQ come from the germline V gene. The J segment lost 8 bases and the V segment lost 3 bases, leaving 6 bases of the junction unmatched. CDR3 length: 13 amino acids. CDR3 DNA sequence: TGCGCCAGCAGCTGGACAGGGACAGACGGCTACACCTTC. It specifies CASSWTGTDGYTF.

This clonotype was picked up a small number of times. The chain uses TRBV7-9 and TRBJ2-7; maybe TRBD1 (5 bases). V was clipped by 5 bases and J by 3 bases, with 17 bases between them. Germline CDR1 and CDR2: SEHNR and FQNEAQ (reference sequence). The CDR3 is 15 amino acids. CDR3 sequence: CASSPGGSQGYEQYF. CDR3 nucleotide sequence: TGTGCCAGCAGCCCGGGTGGGTCCCAGGGCTACGAGCAGTACTTC.

This clonotype showed up just a few times. The rearrangement links TRBV11-2 to TRBJ2-1, with 16 positions matching TRBD2. This CDR3 comprises 18 residues. Looked up from germline, CDR1 is SGHAT and CDR2 is FQNNGV. With 6 bases clipped from V and 7 bases from J, the junction kept 12 bases outside the gene matches. The CDR3 coding sequence is TGTGCCAGCAGTAAGGGACTAGCGGGAGGGCCTATCAAGAATGAGCAGTTCTTC. It encodes CASSKGLAGGPIKNEQFF. The variable domain in full, completed from reference TRBV11-2 and TRBJ2-1, reads EAGVAQSPRYKIIEKRQSVAFWCNPISGHATLYWYQQILGQGPKLLIQFQNNGVVDDSQLPKDRFSAERLKGVDSTLKIQPAKLEDSAVYLCASSKGLAGGPIKNEQFFGPGTRLTVL.

This clonotype was counted a few times. The chain joins TRBV11-2 to TRBJ2-1; D may be TRBD1 or TRBD2 (5 bases each). The ends were cut back, 2 bases at V and 8 bases at J, with 22 bases in the middle. CDR1 is SGHAT, CDR2 FQNNGV, per germline. The CDR3 is made up of 17 amino acids. The CDR3 reads CASSLSLPGPISDEQFF. DNA for the CDR3: TGTGCCAGCAGCTTATCCCTTCCGGGACCGATCTCCGATGAGCAGTTCTTC.

This clonotype was recorded many times. The rearrangement links TRBV7-2 to TRBJ1-5; no clear D gene. Germline V gene sequence: CDR1 SGHTA, CDR2 FQGNSA. CDR3 length: 15 residues. Trimming removed 5 bases at V and 0 bases at J, with 11 bases between. For the CDR3, the DNA is TGTGCCAGCAGCCTGTTGGAATATAGCAATCAGCCCCAGCATTTT. The encoded protein is CASSLLEYSNQPQHF. The full variable domain, its missing parts supplied by reference TRBV7-2 and TRBJ1-5, is GAGVSQSPSNKVTEKGKDVELRCDPISGHTALYWYRQSLGQGLEFLIYFQGNSAPDKSGLPSDRFSAERTGGSVSTLTIQRTQQEDSAVYLCASSLLEYSNQPQHFGDGTRLSIL.

This clonotype was observed a handful of times. The chain is built from TRBV19 and TRBJ2-7; 13 nucleotides line up with TRBD2. Losses at the gene ends were 3 bases for V and 5 bases for J; bases not matched to a gene: 7. CDR1 is LNHDA, CDR2 SQIVND, per germline (reference sequence). CDR3 size: 16 residues. The CDR3 here is CASSISRTSGSDEQYF. The CDR3 region has the DNA TGTGCCAGTAGTATCTCGCGGACTAGCGGGAGCGACGAGCAGTACTTC.